The 13 T cell receptor beta chains below all came from one sample that was sequenced in a study of blood T cell repertoires in COVID-19. Sequencing was performed with immunoSEQ multiplex PCR; in TCRdb, only in-frame clones are kept and a portion is missing. Altogether around 200,000 clones are present, 70% to 90% being singletons, with the ten largest covering 15% to 20%. The sequencing input was peripheral blood. These receptors all stem from a person aged 70 to 79 with COVID-19, enrolled during active disease.

The rearrangement links TRBV5-4 to TRBJ2-1, with 8 bases identical to TRBD1. The CDR3 runs 14 residues. In germline, CDR1 is SGHNT, CDR2 YYREEE (reference sequence). After removal of 4 bases from V and 7 bases from J, the junction contained 7 bases not matched to a gene. Here the CDR3 reads CASSPRTGMNEQFF. The CDR3 DNA follows: TGTGCCAGCAGCCCTAGGACAGGGATGAATGAGCAGTTCTTC.

This clone was seen more than once but under ten times. Other DNA sequences in the same sample also yield this CDR3. The chain carries TRBV30 and TRBJ1-1, with no clear D. CDR1 is GTSNPN, CDR2 SVGIG, per germline (reference sequence). The V gene lost 3 bases and the J gene lost 1 base, with 6 bases spanning the gap. The CDR3 has 12 amino acids. Here the CDR3 reads CAWRRGNTEAFF. DNA of the CDR3: TGTGCCTGGAGGCGAGGGAACACTGAAGCTTTCTTT.

The V call is TRBV19, the J call TRBJ2-5; possible D gene TRBD1, 6 bases. Germline V lookup: CDR1 LNHDA, CDR2 SQIVND (reference sequence). The V end lost 2 bases, the J end lost 4 bases, and 11 bases lay between the germline ends. The CDR3 spans 14 residues. CDR3 bases: TGTGCCAGTAGTATAAGAGGGGGTGGAGAGACCCAGTACTTC. This encodes CASSIRGGGETQYF.

This chain joins TRBV7-2 and TRBJ1-2; 8 bases are shared with TRBD1. The J segment lost 8 bases and the V segment lost 5 bases, leaving 10 bases of the junction unmatched. The CDR3 loop spans 14 amino acids. Germline assignment: CDR1 SGHTA and CDR2 FQGNSA. The CDR3 loop is CASSPRGRLGGYTF. Written as DNA, the CDR3 is TGTGCCAGCAGCCCCAGGGGGCGCCTTGGCGGCTACACCTTC.

The table lists this clone with many counts. The chain joins TRBV11-2 to TRBJ2-7; 10 nucleotides match TRBD1. CDR1 and CDR2 (germline): SGHAT, FQNNGV. V shed 7 bases and J 5 bases; nucleotides not matched to a gene: 14. The CDR3 consists of 16 residues. Here the CDR3 reads CASNDRGRLVGHEQYF. The CDR3 DNA follows: TGTGCCAGCAATGACAGGGGGCGCCTAGTCGGCCACGAGCAGTACTTC.

V usage is TRBV4-3 and J usage is TRBJ1-4, with 7 nucleotides matching TRBD1. The CDR3 has 16 amino acids. The V segment lost 4 bases and the J segment 4 bases; nucleotides outside the gene matches: 9. The germline V gene has CDR1 LGHNA and CDR2 YSLEER. The CDR3 sequence is CASSRRGGTINEKLFF. The CDR3 region has the DNA TGCGCCAGCAGCCGCCGAGGGGGCACAATTAATGAAAAACTGTTTTTT.

The genes are TRBV28 and TRBJ2-2; TRBD1 might be the D (5 bases). V was cut by 6 bases and J by 2 bases, with 10 bases left in between. CDR1 and CDR2 (germline): MDHEN, SYDVKM. There are 14 residues in the CDR3. The DNA for the CDR3 is TGTGCCAGCAGCACCGGACAAAACACCGGGGAGCTGTTTTTT. The encoded protein is CASSTGQNTGELFF.

This chain uses TRBV6-5 with TRBJ2-7, with 10 bases lining up with TRBD1. Trimming took 6 bases from V and 3 from J; bases not matched to a gene: 5. The CDR3 length is 14 residues. The germline gives CDR1 MNHEY, CDR2 SVGAGI. CDR3 sequence reads: CASSMDRGNYEQYF. DNA of the CDR3: TGTGCCAGCAGCATGGACAGGGGGAACTACGAGCAGTACTTC.

The chain employs TRBV7-2 and TRBJ1-2, with D perhaps TRBD1 (6 bases). The V and J ends lost 5 bases and 4 bases respectively, with 17 bases between them. The CDR3 totals 15 residues. Germline CDR1 and CDR2: SGHTA and FQGNSA. The CDR3 coding sequence is TGTGCCAGCAGCCCGACCCGGCAGGGGCGCTATGGCTACACCTTC. It codes for CASSPTRQGRYGYTF.

J is TRBJ2-5 and V is TRBV6-2 or TRBV6-3; 7 nucleotides align to TRBD2. This CDR3 has 15 amino acids. The J segment lost 2 bases and the V segment lost 2 bases, leaving 5 bases of the junction unmatched. Per germline, CDR1 MNHEY and CDR2 SVGEGT. This CDR3 is CASSYPTGGQETQYF. The CDR3 DNA is TGTGCCAGCAGTTACCCCACGGGGGGTCAAGAGACCCAGTACTTC.

The chain employs TRBV10-2 and TRBJ2-7; 10 bases match TRBD2. The junction had 8 bases not matched to a gene; V was cut back by 4 bases and J by 2 bases. Per germline, CDR1 WSHSY and CDR2 SAAADI. The CDR3 consists of 16 residues. CDR3 loop: CASSVTAGGFAYEQYF. CDR3 DNA sequence: TGCGCCAGCAGTGTAACAGCGGGAGGGTTTGCCTACGAGCAGTACTTC.

This clone has just a few counts. The genes are TRBV28 and TRBJ1-1; 7 nucleotides match TRBD1. V lost 7 bases to trimming and J lost 2 bases; unmatched junction nucleotides: 7. The CDR3 extends over 14 amino acids. The germline CDR1 and CDR2 sequences are MDHEN and SYDVKM. The CDR3 sequence: CASTFGTANTEAFF. In nucleotides, the CDR3 is TGTGCCAGCACCTTTGGGACAGCCAACACTGAAGCTTTCTTT.

The chain has TRBV2 and TRBJ2-2, with unresolved D. CDR1 is SNHLY and CDR2 is FYNNEI in the germline V gene. With 4 bases removed from V and 1 base from J, the gap between germline ends came to 13 bases. The CDR3 spans 16 residues. CDR3 protein: CASSVSGSRNTGELFF. The CDR3 nucleotides read TGTGCCAGCAGTGTTAGTGGGTCTAGGAACACCGGGGAGCTGTTTTTT.